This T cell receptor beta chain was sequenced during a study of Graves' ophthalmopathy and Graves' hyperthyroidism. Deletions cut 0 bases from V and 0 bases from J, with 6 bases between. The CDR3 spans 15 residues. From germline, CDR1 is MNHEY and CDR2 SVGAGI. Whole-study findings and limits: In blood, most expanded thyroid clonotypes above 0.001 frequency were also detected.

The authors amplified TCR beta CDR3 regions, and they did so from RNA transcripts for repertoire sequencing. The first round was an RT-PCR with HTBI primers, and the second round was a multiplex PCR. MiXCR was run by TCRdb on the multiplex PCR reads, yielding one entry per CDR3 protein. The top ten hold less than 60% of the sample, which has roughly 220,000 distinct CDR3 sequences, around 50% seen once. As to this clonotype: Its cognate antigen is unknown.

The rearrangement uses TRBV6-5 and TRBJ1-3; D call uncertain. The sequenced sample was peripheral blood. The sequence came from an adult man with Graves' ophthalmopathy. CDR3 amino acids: CASSYSYISGNTIYF. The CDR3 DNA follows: TGTGCCAGCAGTTACTCATACATCTCTGGAAACACCATATATTTT.